The following is a TCR beta chain sequence with its context. The data originate from a study of shared clonotypes between healthy human individuals. Donors had no recently reported acute infections or vaccinations and were HIV-negative. All participating donors were Caucasian adults from Nashville, Tennessee. Both subsets, CD45RA+ naive and CD45RA-negative memory, were split from the CD4+ cells. This CDR3 has 15 residues. Per the germline V gene, CDR1 is MNHNY and CDR2 is SVGAGI (reference sequence). V was trimmed by 2 bases and J by 2 bases, leaving 9 bases between them. Here immunoSEQ multiplex PCR was the method, and the copy in TCRdb shows in-frame clones only, minus some. Of under 1,900,000 clones detected, approximately 98.5% appear once; the ten largest clones hold approximately 0.4%.

The receptor was derived from a man aged 30-40 years in good health. V and J are TRBV6-6 and TRBJ2-2; D remains ambiguous. Material: naive CD4+ T cells sorted from blood. The sample's subset: CD45RA+ positively selected. This CDR3 is CASSYGLQNTGELFF. For the CDR3, the DNA is TGTGCCAGCAGTTACGGGCTACAAAACACCGGGGAGCTGTTTTTT.